Reported below is one T cell receptor (beta chain). What it binds is not known. The CDR3 sequence is 15 residues long. CDR1 SGHAT and CDR2 FQNNGV come from the germline V gene. V dropped 3 bases and J dropped 7; count of bases not matched to a gene: 7. A multiplex PCR was run with 60 Vbeta primers and 13 Jbeta primers. In the original workflow: An analysis performed later counted 73 million or so unique TCR beta chains (roughly 11 million of them shared). Assay used: immunoSEQ multiplex PCR; TCRdb lists only in-frame clones, some missing. Clone size and the V and J calls come from that table; the DNA yielded D and trimming. Here the sample spans fewer than 150,000 clones, roughly 80% being singletons. This record belongs to a study of cytomegalovirus exposure and HLA in healthy donors. In the study overall: Drawn from HLA-typed donors, some 80 million unique TCRs were held in an early data release. Study results and caveats: About 87% or about 30% of the time was how often most TCR beta V segments were productive, according to an earlier analysis. Later analysis suggested most CMV-associated TCR beta chains were HLA-restricted.

The sequence came from a woman aged 45-59 years in good health and CMV-seronegative. The chain recombines TRBV11-2 with TRBJ2-5; 11 nucleotides align to TRBD2. The sequenced material came from PBMCs. The chain's CDR3 is CASSFNLAGGVTQYF. The CDR3 DNA reads TGTGCCAGCAGCTTCAACCTAGCGGGAGGAGTGACCCAGTACTTC.